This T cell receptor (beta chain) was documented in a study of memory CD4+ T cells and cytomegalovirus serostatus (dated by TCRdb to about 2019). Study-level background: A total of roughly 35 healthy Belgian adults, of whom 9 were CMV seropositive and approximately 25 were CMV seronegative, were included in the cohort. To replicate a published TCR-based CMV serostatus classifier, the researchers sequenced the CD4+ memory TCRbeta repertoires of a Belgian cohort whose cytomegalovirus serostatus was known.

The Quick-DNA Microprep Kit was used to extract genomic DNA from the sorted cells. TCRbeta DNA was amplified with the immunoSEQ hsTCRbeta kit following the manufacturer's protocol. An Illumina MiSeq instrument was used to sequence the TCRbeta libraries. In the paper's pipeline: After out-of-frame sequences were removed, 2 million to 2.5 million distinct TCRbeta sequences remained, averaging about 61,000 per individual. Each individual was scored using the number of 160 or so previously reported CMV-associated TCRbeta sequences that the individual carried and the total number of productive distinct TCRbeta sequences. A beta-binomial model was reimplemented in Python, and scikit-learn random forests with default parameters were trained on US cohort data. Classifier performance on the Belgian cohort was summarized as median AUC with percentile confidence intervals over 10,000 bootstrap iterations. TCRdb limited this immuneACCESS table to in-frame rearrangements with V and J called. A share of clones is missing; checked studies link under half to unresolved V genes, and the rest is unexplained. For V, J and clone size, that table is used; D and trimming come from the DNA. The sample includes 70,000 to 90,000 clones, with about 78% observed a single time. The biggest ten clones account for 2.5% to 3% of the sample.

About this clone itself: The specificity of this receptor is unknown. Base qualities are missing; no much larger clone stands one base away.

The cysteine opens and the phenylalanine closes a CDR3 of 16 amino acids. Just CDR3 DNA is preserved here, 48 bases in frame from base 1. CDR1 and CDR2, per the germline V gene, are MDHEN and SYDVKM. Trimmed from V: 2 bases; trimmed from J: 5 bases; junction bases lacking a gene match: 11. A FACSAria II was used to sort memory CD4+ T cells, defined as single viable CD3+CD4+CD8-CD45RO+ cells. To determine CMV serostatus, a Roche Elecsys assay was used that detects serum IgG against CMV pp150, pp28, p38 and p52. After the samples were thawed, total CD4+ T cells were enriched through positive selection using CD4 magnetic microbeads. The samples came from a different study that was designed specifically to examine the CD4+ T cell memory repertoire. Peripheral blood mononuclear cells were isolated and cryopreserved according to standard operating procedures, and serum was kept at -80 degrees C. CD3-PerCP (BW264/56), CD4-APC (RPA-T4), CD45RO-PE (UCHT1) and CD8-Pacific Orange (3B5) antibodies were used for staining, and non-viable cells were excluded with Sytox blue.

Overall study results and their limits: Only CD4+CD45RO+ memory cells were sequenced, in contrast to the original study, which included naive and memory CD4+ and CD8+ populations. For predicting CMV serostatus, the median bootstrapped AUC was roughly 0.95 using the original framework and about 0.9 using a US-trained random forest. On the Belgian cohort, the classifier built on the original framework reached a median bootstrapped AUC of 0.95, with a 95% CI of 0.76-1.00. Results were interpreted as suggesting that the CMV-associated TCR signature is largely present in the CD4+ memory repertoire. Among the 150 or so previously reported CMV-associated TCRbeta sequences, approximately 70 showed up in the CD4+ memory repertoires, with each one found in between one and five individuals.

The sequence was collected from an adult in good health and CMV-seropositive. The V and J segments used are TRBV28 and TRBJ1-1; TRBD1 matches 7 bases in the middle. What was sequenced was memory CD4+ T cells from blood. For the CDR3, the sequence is CASSLRPGQGGTEAFF. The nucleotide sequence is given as TGTGCCAGCAGTTTACGCCCCGGGCAGGGGGGGACTGAAGCTTTCTTT.